This T cell receptor (beta chain) was identified in a study of shared clonotypes between healthy human individuals. The overall study: Every donor yielded three CD4 naive, three CD4 memory, two CD8 naive and one CD8 memory plate. Study-wide results and caveats: Researchers sampled blood only, noting tissue repertoires likely differ.

Germline V CDR1 and CDR2: SGHDN, FVKESK. The CDR3 length is 15 residues. Trimming left V 1 base short and J 5 bases short, with 14 bases between. TCRdb keeps only in-frame clones here, not all; method: immunoSEQ multiplex PCR. The table lists around 720,000 clones, 73% of them singletons. This clone occurred once. The antigen remains unidentified. The source material was memory CD4+ T cells sorted from blood. Sample subset: CD45RA-negative fraction. The clonotype originates from a woman under 40 in good health. The rearrangement joins TRBV14 to TRBJ1-1; D ambiguous. CDR3 nucleotides: TGTGCCAGCAGCCAAGGACGGACGGGATTGACTGAAGCTTTCTTT. Translating it yields CASSQGRTGLTEAFF.